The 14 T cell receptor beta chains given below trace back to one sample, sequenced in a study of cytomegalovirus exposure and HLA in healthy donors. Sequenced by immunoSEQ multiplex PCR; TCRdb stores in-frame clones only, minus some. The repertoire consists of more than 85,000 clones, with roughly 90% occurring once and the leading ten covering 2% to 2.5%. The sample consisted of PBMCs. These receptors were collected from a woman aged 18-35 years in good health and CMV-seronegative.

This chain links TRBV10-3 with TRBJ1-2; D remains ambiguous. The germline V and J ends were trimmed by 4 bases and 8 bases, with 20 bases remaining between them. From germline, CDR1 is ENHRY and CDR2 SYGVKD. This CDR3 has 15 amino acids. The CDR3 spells CAISGRPGPPGGYTF. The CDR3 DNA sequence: TGTGCCATCAGTGGGAGACCGGGCCCTCCGGGGGGCTACACCTTC.

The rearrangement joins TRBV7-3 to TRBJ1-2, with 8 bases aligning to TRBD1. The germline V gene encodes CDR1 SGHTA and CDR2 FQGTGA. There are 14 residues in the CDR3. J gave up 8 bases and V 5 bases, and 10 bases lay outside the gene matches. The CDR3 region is CASSRSSTGEGYTF. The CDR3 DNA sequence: TGTGCCAGCAGCCGATCTTCGACAGGGGAGGGCTACACCTTC. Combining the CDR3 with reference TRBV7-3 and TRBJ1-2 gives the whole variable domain GAGVSQTPSNKVTEKGKYVELRCDPISGHTALYWYRQSLGQGPEFLIYFQGTGAADDSGLPNDRFFAVRPEGSVSTLKIQRTERGDSAVYLCASSRSSTGEGYTFGSGTRLTVV.

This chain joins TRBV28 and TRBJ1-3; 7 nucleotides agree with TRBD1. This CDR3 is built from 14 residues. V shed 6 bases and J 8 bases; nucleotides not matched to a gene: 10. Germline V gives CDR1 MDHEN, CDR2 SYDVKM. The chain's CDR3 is CASSPGQIRYTIYF. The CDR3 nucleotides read TGTGCCAGCAGCCCGGGACAGATTCGATACACCATATATTTT.

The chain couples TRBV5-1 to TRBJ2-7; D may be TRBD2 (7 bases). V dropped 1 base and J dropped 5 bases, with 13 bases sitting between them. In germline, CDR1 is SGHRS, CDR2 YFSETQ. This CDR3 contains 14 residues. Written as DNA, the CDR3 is TGCGCCAGCAGCTTGTTCGCGGGGGCGAACGAGCAGTACTTC. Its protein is CASSLFAGANEQYF.

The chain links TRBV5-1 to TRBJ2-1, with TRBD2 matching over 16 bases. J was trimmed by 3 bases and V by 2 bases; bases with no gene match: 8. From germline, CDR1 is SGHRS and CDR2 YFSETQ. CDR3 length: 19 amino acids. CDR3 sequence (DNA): TGCGCCAGCAGCTTTTCGGGACTAGCGGGGGGGCCTGGCTACAATGAGCAGTTCTTC. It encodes CASSFSGLAGGPGYNEQFF.

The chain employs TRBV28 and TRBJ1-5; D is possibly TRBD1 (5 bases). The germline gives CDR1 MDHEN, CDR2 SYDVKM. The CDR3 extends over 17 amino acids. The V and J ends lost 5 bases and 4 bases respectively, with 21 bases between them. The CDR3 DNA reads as TGTGCCAGCAGTCCAACGCGGGGGAGTATCGGGAATCAGCCCCAGCATTTT. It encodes CASSPTRGSIGNQPQHF.

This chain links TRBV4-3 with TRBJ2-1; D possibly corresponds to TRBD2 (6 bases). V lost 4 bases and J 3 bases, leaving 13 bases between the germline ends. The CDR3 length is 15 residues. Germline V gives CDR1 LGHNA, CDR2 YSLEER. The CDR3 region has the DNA TGCGCCAGCAGCCGCACCGCTAGCGACTACAATGAGCAGTTCTTC. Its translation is CASSRTASDYNEQFF.

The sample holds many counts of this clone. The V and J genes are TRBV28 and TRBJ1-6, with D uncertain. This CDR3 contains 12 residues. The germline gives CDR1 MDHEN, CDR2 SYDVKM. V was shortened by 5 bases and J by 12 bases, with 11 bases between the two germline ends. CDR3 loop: CASSAQLRPLHF. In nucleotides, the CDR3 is TGTGCCAGCAGTGCCCAACTCCGACCCCTCCACTTT.

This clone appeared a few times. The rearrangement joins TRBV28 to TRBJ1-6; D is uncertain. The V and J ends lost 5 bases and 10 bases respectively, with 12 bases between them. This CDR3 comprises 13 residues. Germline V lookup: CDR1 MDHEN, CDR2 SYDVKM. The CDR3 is CASSLDTISPLHF. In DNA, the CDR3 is TGTGCCAGCAGTCTCGACACAATCTCACCCCTCCACTTT.

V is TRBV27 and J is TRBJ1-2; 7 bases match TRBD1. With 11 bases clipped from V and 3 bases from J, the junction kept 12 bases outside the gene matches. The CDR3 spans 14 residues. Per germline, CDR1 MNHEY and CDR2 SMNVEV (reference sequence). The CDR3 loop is CADREGRSDYGYTF. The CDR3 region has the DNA TGTGCCGACAGGGAAGGGAGGTCTGACTATGGCTACACCTTC.

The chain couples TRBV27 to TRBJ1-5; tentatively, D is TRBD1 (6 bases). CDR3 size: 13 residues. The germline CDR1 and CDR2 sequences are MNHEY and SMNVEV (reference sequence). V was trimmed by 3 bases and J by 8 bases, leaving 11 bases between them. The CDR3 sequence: CASSFLGAEPQHF. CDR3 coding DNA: TGTGCCAGCAGTTTTTTGGGGGCAGAGCCCCAGCATTTT.

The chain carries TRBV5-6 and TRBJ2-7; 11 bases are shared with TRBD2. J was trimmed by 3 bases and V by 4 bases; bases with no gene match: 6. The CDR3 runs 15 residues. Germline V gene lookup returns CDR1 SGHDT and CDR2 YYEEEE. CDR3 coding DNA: TGTGCCAGCAGCCCCGGGGGACTAGCGGTCTACGAGCAGTACTTC. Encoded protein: CASSPGGLAVYEQYF.

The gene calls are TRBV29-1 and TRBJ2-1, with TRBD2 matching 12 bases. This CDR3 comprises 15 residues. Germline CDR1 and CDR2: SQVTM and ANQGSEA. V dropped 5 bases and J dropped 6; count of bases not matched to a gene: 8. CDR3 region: CSVQRTSGTPNEQFF. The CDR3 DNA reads TGCAGCGTTCAGAGGACTAGCGGGACCCCCAATGAGCAGTTCTTC.

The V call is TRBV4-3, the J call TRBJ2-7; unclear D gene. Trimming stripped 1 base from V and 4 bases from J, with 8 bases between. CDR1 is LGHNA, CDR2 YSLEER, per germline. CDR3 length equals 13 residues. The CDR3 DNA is TGCGCCAGCAGCCAAGGTTTAGCTTACGAGCAGTACTTC. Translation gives CASSQGLAYEQYF.